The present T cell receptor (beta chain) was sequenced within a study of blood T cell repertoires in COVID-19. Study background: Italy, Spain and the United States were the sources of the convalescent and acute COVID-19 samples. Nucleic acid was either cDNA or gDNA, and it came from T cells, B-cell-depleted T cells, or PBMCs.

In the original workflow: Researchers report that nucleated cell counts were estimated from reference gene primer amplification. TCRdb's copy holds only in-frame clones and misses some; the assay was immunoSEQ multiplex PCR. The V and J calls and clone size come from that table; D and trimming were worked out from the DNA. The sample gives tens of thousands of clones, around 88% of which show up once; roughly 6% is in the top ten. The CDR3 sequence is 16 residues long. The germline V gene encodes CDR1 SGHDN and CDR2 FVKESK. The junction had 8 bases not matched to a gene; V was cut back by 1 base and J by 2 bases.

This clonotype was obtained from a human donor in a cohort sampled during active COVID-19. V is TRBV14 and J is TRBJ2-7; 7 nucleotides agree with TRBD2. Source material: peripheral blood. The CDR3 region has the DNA TGTGCCAGCAGCCAAGTGGGGGGGAGTCCTACCTACGAGCAGTACTTC. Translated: CASSQVGGSPTYEQYF.